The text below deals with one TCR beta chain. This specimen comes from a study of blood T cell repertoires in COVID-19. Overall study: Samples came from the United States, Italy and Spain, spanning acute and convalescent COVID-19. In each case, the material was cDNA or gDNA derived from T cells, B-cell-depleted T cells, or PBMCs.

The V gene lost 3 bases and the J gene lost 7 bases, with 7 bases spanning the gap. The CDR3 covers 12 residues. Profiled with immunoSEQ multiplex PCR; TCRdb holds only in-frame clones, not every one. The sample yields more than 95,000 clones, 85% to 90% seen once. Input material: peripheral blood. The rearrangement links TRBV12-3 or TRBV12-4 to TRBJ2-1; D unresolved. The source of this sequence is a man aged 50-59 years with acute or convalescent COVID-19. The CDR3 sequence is CASSLRWNEQFF. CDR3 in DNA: TGTGCCAGCAGTTTGAGGTGGAATGAGCAGTTCTTC.